This TCR beta chain derives from a study of response to subunit inactivated influenza vaccine. TCRdb independently ran MiXCR on the RT-PCR reads; one entry per CDR3 protein. The sample lists around 650,000 distinct CDR3 sequences, about a sixth occurring once. A few counts support this clonotype. This sequence was found in a man in his fifties or sixties who received an inactivated influenza vaccine. Material: PBMCs from blood, obtained 11 to 12 days after vaccination.

The CDR3, as DNA: TGTGCCAGCAGTTTAAGGACAGGGAGTGCTTACAATGAGCAGTTCTTC. Translated, it gives CASSLRTGSAYNEQFF. The chain uses TRBV12-3 or TRBV12-4 and TRBJ2-1; 8 bases fit TRBD1. Germline trimming cut 2 bases from V and 4 bases from J; bases unmatched to any gene: 7. The CDR3 sequence is 16 residues long.